The 8 T cell receptor beta chains presented below share a single source sample, sequenced in a study of cytomegalovirus exposure and HLA in healthy donors. The primer mix had 60 Vbeta and 13 Jbeta primers. Libraries were prepared by immunoSEQ multiplex PCR; TCRdb keeps only in-frame clonotypes and omits some of them. The sample records some 140,000 clones, about three quarters being singletons. The sequencing input was PBMCs. The receptors shown here come from a woman between 40 and 55 years old in good health and CMV-seronegative.

The V gene is TRBV6-1, the J gene TRBJ2-1; TRBD2 matches at 11 bases. Germline V gene sequence: CDR1 MNHNS, CDR2 SASEGT. Trimming removed 2 bases from V and 7 bases from J; junction bases left unmatched: 4. The CDR3 is 15 amino acids. The CDR3 region has the DNA TGTGCCAGCAGTGAAATAGCGGGGGGGCCGAATGAGCAGTTCTTC. Encoded protein: CASSEIAGGPNEQFF.

This clone was recorded only once. V is TRBV5-1 and J is TRBJ2-3; perhaps TRBD2 as D (6 bases). V was trimmed by 2 bases and J by 1 base, leaving 11 bases between them. This CDR3 is 15 amino acids long. Germline V gene data show CDR1 as SGHRS and CDR2 as YFSETQ. In DNA form, the CDR3 reads TGCGCCAGCAGCTTACGGGGGATGGGCACAGATACGCAGTATTTT. This sequence encodes CASSLRGMGTDTQYF.

This chain uses TRBV13 with TRBJ2-7, with D perhaps TRBD2 (6 bases). CDR1 is PRHDT, CDR2 FYEKMQ, per germline (reference sequence). The CDR3 consists of 15 residues. The V gene lost 3 bases and the J gene lost 5 bases, with 17 bases spanning the gap. The CDR3 nucleotides are TGTGCCAGCAGCTTCCGACTAGAGGTCATGGACGAGCAGTACTTC. It is translated as CASSFRLEVMDEQYF.

This clone was seen a handful of times. The V and J genes are TRBV5-8 and TRBJ2-2; tentatively, D is TRBD2 (5 bases). V lost 2 bases and J 4 bases, leaving 12 bases between the germline ends. The CDR3 runs to 15 residues. CDR1 and CDR2 (germline): SGHTS, YDEGEE. DNA for the CDR3: TGTGCCAGCAGCTTCGGCGGGTTCGCCACCGGGGAGCTGTTTTTT. Its translation is CASSFGGFATGELFF.

This CDR3 is CASSFSTGGVINEQFF. The DNA for the CDR3 is TGCGCCAGCAGCTTTTCGACAGGGGGCGTCATCAATGAGCAGTTCTTC. This chain uses TRBV5-1 with TRBJ2-1, with 10 bases aligning to TRBD1. CDR3 length: 16 amino acids. The V gene end was trimmed by 2 bases and the J gene end by 6 bases; junction bases not matched to a gene: 8. Germline-derived CDR1 and CDR2 are SGHRS and YFSETQ.

This sequence joins TRBV30 and TRBJ1-1, with a weak D call TRBD1 (5 bases). The CDR3 length is 13 residues. Germline V gene sequence: CDR1 GTSNPN, CDR2 SVGIG (reference sequence). Trimming pared 1 base from V and 10 bases from J, leaving 16 bases between. The CDR3 is CAWSAVRATGAFF. CDR3 nucleotides: TGTGCCTGGAGTGCCGTCAGGGCGACGGGAGCTTTCTTT.

The J gene is TRBJ1-1, the V gene TRBV6-5; no reliable D call. Germline loops: CDR1 MNHEY, CDR2 SVGAGI. The CDR3 spans 13 residues. The V end lost 6 bases, the J end lost 3 bases, and 11 bases lay between the germline ends. CDR3 nucleotides: TGTGCCAGCAGCCTGGGAGAGGACACTGAAGCTTTCTTT. As protein: CASSLGEDTEAFF.

This clone is a singleton in its sample. At one end the junction does not follow the germline gene, possibly because of a read error. The chain employs TRBV5-4 and TRBJ1-1; the D gene is possibly TRBD1 (5 bases). Germline V gene data show CDR1 as SGHNT and CDR2 as YYREEE (reference sequence). This CDR3 contains 16 residues. In DNA, the CDR3 is TGTGCCAGCAGCGGACAACCCGGGGGGTTGAAGACTGAAGCTTTCTTT. Protein product: CASSGQPGGLKTEAFF.